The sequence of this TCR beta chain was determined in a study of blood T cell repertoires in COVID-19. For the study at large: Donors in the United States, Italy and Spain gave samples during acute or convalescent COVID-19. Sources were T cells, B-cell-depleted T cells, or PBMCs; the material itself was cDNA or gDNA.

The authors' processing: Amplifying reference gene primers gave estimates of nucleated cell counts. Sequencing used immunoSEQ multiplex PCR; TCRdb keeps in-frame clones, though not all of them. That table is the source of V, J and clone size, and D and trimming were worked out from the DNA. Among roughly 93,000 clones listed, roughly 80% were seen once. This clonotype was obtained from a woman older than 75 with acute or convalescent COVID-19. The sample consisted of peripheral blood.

As DNA, the CDR3 is TGTGCCAGTAGACTCCAGGGGACCAAAAACATTCAGTACTTC. Amino acids: CASRLQGTKNIQYF. The chain has TRBV19 and TRBJ2-4; D is perhaps TRBD1 (6 bases). CDR1 and CDR2 (germline): LNHDA, SQIVND (reference sequence). Trimming cost V 6 bases and J 2 bases, with 11 bases left between them. The CDR3 extends over 14 amino acids.